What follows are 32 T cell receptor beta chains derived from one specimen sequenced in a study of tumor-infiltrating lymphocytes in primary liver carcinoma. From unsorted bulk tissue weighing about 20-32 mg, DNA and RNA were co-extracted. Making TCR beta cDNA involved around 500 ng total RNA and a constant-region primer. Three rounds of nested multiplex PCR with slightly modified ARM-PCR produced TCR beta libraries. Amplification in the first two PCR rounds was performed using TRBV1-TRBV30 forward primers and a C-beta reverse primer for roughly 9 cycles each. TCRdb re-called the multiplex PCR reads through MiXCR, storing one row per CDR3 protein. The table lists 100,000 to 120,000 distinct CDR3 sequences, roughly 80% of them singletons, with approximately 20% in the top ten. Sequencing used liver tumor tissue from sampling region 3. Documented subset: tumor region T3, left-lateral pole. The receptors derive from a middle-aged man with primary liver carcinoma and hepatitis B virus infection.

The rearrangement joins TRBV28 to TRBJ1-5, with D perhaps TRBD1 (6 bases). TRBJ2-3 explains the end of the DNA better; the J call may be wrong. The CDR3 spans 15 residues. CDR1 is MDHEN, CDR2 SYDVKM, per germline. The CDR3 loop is CASSPGVYSNQPQYF. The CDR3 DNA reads TGTGCCAGCAGTCCAGGGGTTTATAGCAATCAGCCCCAGTATTTT.

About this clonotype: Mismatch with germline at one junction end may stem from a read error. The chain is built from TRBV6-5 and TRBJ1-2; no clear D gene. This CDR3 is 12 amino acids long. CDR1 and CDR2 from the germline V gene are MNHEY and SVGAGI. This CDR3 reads CATLGLAAMHTF. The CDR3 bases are TGCGCCACCCTAGGCCTTGCCGCAATGCACACCTTC.

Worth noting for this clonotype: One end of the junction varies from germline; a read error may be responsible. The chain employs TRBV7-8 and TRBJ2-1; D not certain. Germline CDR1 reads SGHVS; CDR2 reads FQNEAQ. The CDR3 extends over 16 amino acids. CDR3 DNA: TGTGCCAGCAGCTTAGCCTCGGGTAGCTCATACAGTGAGCAGTTCTTC. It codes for CASSLASGSSYSEQFF.

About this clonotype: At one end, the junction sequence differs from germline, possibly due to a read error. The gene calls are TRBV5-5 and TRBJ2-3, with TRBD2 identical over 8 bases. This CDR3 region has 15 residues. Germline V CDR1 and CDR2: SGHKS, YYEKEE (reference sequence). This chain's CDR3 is CANSLIRGGTYTQYF. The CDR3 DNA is TGTGCCAACAGCTTGATACGGGGGGGGACATATACGCAGTATTTT.

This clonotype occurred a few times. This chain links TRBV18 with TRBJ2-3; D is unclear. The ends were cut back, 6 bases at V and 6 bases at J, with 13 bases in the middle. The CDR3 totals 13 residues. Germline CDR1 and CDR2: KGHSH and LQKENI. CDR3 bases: TGTGCCAGCTCCCCCCTGATGTCGGATACGCAGTATTTT. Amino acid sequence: CASSPLMSDTQYF.

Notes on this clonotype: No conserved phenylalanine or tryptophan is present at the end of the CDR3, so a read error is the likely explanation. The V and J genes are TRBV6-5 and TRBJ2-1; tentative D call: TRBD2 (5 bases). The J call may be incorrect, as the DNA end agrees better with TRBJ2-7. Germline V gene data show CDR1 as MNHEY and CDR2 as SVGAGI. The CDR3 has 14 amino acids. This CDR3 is CASSYQTSFNEQYY. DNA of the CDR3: TGTGCCAGCAGTTACCAAACTAGTTTTAATGAGCAGTACTAC.

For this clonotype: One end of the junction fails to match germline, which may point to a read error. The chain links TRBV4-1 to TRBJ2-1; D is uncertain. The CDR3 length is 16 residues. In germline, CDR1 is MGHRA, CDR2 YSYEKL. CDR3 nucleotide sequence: TGCACCAGCAACCAAGATCCCACATGGCCGTACAAAGAGCAGTTCTTC. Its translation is CTSNQDPTWPYKEQFF.

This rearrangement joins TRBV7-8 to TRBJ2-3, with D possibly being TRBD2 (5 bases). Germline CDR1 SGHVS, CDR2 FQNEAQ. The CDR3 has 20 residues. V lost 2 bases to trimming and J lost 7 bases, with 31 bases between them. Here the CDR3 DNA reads TGTGCCAGCAGCTTATGGGTTGGATCCGGGATGGCACGAAAGATAAATACGCAGTATTTT. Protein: CASSLWVGSGMARKINTQYF. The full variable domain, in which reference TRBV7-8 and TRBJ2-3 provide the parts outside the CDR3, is GAGVSQSPRYKVAKRGQDVALRCDPISGHVSLFWYQQALGQGPEFLTYFQNEAQLDKSGLPSDRFFAERPEGSVSTLKIQRTQQEDSAVYLCASSLWVGSGMARKINTQYFGPGTRLTVL.

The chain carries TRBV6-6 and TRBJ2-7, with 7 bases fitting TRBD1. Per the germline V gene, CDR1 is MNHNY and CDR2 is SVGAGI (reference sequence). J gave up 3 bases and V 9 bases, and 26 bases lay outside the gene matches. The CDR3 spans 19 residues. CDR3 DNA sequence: TGTGCCAGTAGTAAACTCGACAGGGTTAGGGTCCAGAGCCGCTACGAGCAGTACGTC. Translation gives CASSKLDRVRVQSRYEQYV.

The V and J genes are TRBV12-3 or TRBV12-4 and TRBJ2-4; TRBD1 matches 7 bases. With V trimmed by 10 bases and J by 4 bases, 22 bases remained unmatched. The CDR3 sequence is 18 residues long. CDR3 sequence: CANTWDSSGWVTKNIQYF. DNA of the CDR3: TGTGCCAACACCTGGGACAGTTCTGGATGGGTGACTAAAAACATTCAGTACTTC.

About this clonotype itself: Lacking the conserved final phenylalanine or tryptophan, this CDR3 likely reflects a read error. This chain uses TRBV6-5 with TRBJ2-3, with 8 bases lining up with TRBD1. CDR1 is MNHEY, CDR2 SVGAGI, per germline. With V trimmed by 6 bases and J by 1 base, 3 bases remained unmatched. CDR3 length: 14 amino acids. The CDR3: CASRPGQGTDTQYL. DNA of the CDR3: TGTGCCAGCAGACCGGGACAGGGCACAGATACGCAGTATCTT.

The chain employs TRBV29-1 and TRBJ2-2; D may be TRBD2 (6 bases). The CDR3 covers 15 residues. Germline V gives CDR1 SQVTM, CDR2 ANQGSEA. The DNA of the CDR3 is TGCATCCTTGCGGGGAGTGTAGGGCGAACCGGGGAGCTGTTTTTT. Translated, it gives CILAGSVGRTGELFF.

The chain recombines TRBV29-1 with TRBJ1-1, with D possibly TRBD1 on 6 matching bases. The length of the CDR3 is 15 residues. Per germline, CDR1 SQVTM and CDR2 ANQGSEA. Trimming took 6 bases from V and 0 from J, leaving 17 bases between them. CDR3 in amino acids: CSVRGGCGMNTEAFF. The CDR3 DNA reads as TGCAGCGTGAGGGGGGGATGTGGGATGAACACTGAAGCTTTCTTT.

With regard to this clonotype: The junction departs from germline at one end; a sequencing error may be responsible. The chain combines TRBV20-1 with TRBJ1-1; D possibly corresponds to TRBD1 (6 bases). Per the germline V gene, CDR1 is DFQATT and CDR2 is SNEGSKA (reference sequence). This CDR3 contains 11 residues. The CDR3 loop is CNARGATEAFF. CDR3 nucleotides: TGCAATGCTAGGGGGGCCACTGAAGCTTTCTTT.

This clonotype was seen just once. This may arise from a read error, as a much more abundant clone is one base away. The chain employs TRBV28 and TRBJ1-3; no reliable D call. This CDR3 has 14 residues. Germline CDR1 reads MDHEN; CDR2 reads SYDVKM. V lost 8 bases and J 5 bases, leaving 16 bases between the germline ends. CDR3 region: CASYGPRQRNTIYF. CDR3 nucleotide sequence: TGTGCCAGCTATGGACCTCGACAACGAAACACCATATATTTT.

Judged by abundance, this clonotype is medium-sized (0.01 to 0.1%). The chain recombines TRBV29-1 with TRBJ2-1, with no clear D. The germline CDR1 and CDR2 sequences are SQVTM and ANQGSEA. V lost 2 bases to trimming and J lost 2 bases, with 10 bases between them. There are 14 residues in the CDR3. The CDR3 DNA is TGCAGCGTTGAATGGCGGCAGGCCTACAATGAGCAGTTCTTC. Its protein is CSVEWRQAYNEQFF.

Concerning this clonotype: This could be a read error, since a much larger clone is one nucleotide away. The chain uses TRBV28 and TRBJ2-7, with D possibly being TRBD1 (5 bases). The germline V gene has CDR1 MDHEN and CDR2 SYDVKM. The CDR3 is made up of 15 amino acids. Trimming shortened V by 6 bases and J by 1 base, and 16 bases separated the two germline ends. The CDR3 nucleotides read TGTGCCAGCAGCTCCCTACAGGAAACTTCCTACGAGCAGTACTTC. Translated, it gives CASSSLQETSYEQYF.

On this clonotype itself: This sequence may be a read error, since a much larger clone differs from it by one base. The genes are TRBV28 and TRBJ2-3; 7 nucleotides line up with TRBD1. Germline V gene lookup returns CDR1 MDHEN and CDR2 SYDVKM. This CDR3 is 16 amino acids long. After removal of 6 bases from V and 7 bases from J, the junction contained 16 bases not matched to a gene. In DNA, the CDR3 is TGTGCCAGCAGCTACGACAGGGTGCAGCAGCAGTATACGCAGTATTTT. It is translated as CASSYDRVQQQYTQYF. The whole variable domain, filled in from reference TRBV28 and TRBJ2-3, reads DVKVTQSSRYLVKRTGEKVFLECVQDMDHENMFWYRQDPGLGLRLIYFSYDVKMKEKGDIPEGYSVSREKKERFSLILESASTNQTSMYLCASSYDRVQQQYTQYFGPGTRLTVL.

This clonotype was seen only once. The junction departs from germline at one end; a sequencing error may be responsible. The CDR3 bases are TGCGCCAGCAACCAAGAGGCGGAGAGCAGATACCACGAGCAGTACTTC. Translation gives CASNQEAESRYHEQYF. V gene TRBV4-3 combines with J gene TRBJ2-7; D uncertain. The CDR3 extends over 16 amino acids. Germline CDR1 LGHNA, CDR2 YSLEER.

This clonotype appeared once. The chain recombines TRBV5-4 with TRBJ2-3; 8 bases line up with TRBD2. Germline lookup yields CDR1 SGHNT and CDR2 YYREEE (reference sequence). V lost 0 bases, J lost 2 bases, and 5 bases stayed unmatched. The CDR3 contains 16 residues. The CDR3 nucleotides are TGTGCCAGCAGCTTGGATGGTAGCGGGGACACAGATACGCAGTATTTT. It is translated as CASSLDGSGDTDTQYF.

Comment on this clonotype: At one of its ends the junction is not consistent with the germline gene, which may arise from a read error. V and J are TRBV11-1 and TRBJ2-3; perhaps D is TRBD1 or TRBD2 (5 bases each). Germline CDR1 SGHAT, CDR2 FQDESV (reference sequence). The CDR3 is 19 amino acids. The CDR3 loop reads CASSPGGSFVVARTYTQYF. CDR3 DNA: TGTGCCAGCAGCCCTGGGGGAAGCTTTGTTGTAGCCCGCACATATACGCAGTATTTT.

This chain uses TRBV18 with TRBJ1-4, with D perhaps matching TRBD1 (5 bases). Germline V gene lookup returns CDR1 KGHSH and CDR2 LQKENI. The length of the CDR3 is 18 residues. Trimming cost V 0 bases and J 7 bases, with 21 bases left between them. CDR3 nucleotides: TGTGCCAGCTCACCACCGGGAAGCACCCGCAGGGACTTTGAAAAACTGTTTTTT. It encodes CASSPPGSTRRDFEKLFF. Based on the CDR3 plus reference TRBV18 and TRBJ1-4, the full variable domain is NAGVMQNPRHLVRRRGQEARLRCSPMKGHSHVYWYRQLPEEGLKFMVYLQKENIIDESGMPKERFSAEFPKEGPSILRIQQVVRGDSAAYFCASSPPGSTRRDFEKLFFGSGTQLSVL.

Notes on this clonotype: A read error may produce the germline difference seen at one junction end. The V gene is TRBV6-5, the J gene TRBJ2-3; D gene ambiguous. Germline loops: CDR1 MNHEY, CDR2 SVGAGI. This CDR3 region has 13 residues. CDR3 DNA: TGTGGCAGCAGAACCCCTGGCCCCGGCACGCAGTATTTT. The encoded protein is CGSRTPGPGTQYF.

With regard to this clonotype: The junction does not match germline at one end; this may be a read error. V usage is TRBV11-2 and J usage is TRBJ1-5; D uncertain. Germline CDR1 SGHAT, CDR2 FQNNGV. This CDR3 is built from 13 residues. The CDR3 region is CASSLGIDQSQHF. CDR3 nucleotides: TGTGCCAGCAGCTTAGGGATAGATCAGTCCCAGCATTTT. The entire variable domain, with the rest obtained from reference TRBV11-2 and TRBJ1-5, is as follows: EAGVAQSPRYKIIEKRQSVAFWCNPISGHATLYWYQQILGQGPKLLIQFQNNGVVDDSQLPKDRFSAERLKGVDSTLKIQPAKLEDSAVYLCASSLGIDQSQHFGDGTRLSIL.

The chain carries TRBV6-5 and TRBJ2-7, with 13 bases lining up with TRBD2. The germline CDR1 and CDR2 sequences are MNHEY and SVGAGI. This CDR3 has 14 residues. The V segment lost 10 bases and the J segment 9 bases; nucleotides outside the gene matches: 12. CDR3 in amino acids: CANMRLAGGGVQYF. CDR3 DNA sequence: TGTGCCAACATGAGACTAGCGGGAGGTGGCGTGCAGTACTTC.

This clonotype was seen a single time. CDR3 in amino acids: CASRSTGGGSYEQYF. DNA for the CDR3: TGTGCCAGCAGATCGACGGGCGGGGGCTCATACGAGCAGTACTTC. The chain combines TRBV5-6 with TRBJ2-7, with D tentatively TRBD2 (7 bases). This CDR3 region has 15 residues. Trimming removed 5 bases at V and 4 bases at J, with 19 bases between. Germline V gene data show CDR1 as SGHDT and CDR2 as YYEEEE.

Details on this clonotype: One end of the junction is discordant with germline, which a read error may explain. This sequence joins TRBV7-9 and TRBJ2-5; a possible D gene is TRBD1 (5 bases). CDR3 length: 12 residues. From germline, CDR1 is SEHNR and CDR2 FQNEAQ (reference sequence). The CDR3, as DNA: TGTGCCAGCAGCCAGAAAGGGGATACCCAGTACTTT. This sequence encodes CASSQKGDTQYF.

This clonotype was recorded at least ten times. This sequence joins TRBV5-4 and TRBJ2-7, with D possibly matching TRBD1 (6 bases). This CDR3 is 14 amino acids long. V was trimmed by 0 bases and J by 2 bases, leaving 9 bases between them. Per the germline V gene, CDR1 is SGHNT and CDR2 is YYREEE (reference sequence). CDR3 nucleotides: TGTGCCAGCAGCTTGGGGACAGACACCTACGAGCAGTACTTC. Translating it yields CASSLGTDTYEQYF.

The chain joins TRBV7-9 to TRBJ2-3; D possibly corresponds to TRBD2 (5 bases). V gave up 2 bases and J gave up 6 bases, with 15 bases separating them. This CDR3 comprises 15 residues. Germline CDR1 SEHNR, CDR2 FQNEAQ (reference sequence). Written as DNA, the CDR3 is TGTGCCAGCAGCTTACTAGCCATGTCTGGGGATACGCAGTATTTT. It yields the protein CASSLLAMSGDTQYF.

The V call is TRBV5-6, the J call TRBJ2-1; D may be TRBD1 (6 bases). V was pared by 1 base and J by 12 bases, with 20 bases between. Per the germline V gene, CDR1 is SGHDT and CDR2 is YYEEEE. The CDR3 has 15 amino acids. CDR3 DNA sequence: TGTGCCAGCAGCTTGTCTTTACTCTGTAGGACAGTGCAGTTCTTC. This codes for CASSLSLLCRTVQFF.

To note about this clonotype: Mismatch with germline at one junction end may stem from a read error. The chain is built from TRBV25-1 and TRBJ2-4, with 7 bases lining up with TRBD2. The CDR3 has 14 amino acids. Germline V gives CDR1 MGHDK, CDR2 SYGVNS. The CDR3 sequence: CVSSFRRERNIQYF. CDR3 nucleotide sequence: TGTGTCAGCAGTTTTAGGCGGGAGCGGAACATTCAGTACTTC.

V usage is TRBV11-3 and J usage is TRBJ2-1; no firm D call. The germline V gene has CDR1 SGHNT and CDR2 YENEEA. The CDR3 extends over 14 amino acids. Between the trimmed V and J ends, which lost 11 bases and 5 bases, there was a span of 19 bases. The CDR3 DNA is TGTGCCGGCGGCTTAGACGTCTCGAACAATGAGCAGTTCTTC. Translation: CAGGLDVSNNEQFF.